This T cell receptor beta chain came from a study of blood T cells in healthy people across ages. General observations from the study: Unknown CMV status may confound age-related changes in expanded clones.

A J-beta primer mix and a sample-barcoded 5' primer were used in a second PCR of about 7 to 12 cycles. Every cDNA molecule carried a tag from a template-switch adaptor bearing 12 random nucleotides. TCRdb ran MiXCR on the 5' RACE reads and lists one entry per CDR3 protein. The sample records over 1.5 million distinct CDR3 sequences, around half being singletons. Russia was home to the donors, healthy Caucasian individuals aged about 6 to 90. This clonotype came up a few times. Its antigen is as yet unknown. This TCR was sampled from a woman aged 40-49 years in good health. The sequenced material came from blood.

CDR3 loop: CSACGTAYYEQYF. The CDR3 DNA sequence: TGCAGCGCATGTGGGACAGCCTACTACGAGCAGTACTTC. The chain combines TRBV29-1 with TRBJ2-7, with 7 bases lining up with TRBD1. V shed 7 bases and J 3 bases; nucleotides not matched to a gene: 9. The CDR3 spans 13 residues. Germline V lookup: CDR1 SQVTM, CDR2 ANQGSEA.